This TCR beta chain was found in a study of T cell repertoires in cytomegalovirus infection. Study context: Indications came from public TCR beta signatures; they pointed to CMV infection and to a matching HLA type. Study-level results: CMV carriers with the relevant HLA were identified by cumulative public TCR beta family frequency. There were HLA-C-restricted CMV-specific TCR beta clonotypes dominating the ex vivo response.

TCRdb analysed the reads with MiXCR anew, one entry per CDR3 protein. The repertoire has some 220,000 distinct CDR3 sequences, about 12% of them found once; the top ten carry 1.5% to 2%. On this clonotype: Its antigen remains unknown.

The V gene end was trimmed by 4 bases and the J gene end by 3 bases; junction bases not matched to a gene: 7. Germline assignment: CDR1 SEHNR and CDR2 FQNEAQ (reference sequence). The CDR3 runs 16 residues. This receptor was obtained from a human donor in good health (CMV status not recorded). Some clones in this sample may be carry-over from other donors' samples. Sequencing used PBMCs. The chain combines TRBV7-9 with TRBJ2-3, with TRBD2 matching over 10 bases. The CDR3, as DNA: TGTGCCAGCAGCTGGGACGCTAGCGGGAGAACAGATACGCAGTATTTT. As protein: CASSWDASGRTDTQYF. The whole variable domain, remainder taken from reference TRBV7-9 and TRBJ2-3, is DTGVSQNPRHKITKRGQNVTFRCDPISEHNRLYWYRQTLGQGPEFLTYFQNEAQLEKSRLLSDRFSAERPKGSFSTLEIQRTEQGDSAMYLCASSWDASGRTDTQYFGPGTRLTVL.